A single sample gave rise to the 16 T cell receptor beta chains below, sequenced in a study of low-dose radiotherapy and immunotherapy resistance in tumors. Primers targeting TRAV and TRBV primed first-strand cDNA, covering alpha and beta chains. The authors ran 15 to 25 PCR cycles to amplify TCRs with a constant-region primer and V-primer adapter. One entry per CDR3 protein, called by TCRdb with MiXCR from the reads. The sample holds about 16,000 distinct CDR3 sequences; 74% are singletons and the top ten take roughly an eighth. These receptors all come from a human donor with advanced metastatic prostate, ovarian, gallbladder or colorectal cancer (not recorded which). This table probably holds off-target reads from a library built for another chain.

This chain joins TRBV29-1 and TRBJ2-1; 8 bases agree with TRBD2. Trimming took 7 bases from V and 6 from J; bases not matched to a gene: 17. The CDR3 sequence is 16 residues long. Germline V CDR1 and CDR2: SQVTM, ANQGSEA. Written as DNA, the CDR3 is TGCAGCGCCGACCTCCGAGCGGGAGTTATGGGCAATGAGCAGTTCTTC. This codes for CSADLRAGVMGNEQFF.

V gene TRBV14 combines with J gene TRBJ1-2, with no clear D. Germline CDR1 is SGHDN and CDR2 is FVKESK. Trimming removed 5 bases at V and 10 bases at J, with 17 bases between. CDR3 length: 13 amino acids. The chain's CDR3 is CASSRDRATDYTF. CDR3 nucleotides: TGTGCCAGCAGCAGAGACCGGGCCACAGACTACACCTTC.

The chain is built from TRBV28 and TRBJ2-7; TRBD2 aligns across 15 bases. V trimming: 5 bases; J trimming: 3 bases; junction bases outside the gene matches: 8. This CDR3 region has 17 residues. The germline CDR1 and CDR2 sequences are MDHEN and SYDVKM. CDR3 in amino acids: CASSSPGLAGGYYEQYF. As DNA, the CDR3 is TGTGCCAGCAGTAGCCCGGGACTAGCGGGAGGATACTACGAGCAGTACTTC. Complete variable domain (other parts from reference TRBV28 and TRBJ2-7): DVKVTQSSRYLVKRTGEKVFLECVQDMDHENMFWYRQDPGLGLRLIYFSYDVKMKEKGDIPEGYSVSREKKERFSLILESASTNQTSMYLCASSSPGLAGGYYEQYFGPGTRLTVT.

The chain carries TRBV12-3 or TRBV12-4 and TRBJ2-1; a weak D match, TRBD2 (5 bases). Trimming stripped 7 bases from V and 8 bases from J, with 9 bases between. This CDR3 region has 11 residues. Here the CDR3 DNA reads TGTGCCAGCACCCGGGGAGATGAGCAGTTCTTC. It yields the protein CASTRGDEQFF.

V is TRBV11-1 and J is TRBJ1-1, with 12 bases fitting TRBD1. The CDR3 spans 16 residues. Germline V gene lookup returns CDR1 SGHAT and CDR2 FQDESV (reference sequence). J lost 0 bases, V lost 4 bases, and 3 bases had no gene match. As DNA, the CDR3 is TGTGCCAGCAGCTACGGGACAGGGGGCATGAACACTGAAGCTTTCTTT. Translated, it gives CASSYGTGGMNTEAFF.

V and J are TRBV4-1 and TRBJ1-4; TRBD1 might be the D (6 bases). The germline gives CDR1 MGHRA, CDR2 YSYEKL. The CDR3 spans 14 residues. V was clipped by 1 base and J by 8 bases, with 11 bases between them. CDR3 protein: CASSQAGVREKLFF. CDR3 nucleotide sequence: TGCGCCAGCAGCCAAGCAGGGGTGCGGGAAAAACTGTTTTTT.

There are a few counts of this clonotype. The chain uses TRBV7-2 and TRBJ2-1; 11 bases are shared with TRBD1. Losses at the gene ends were 7 bases for V and 7 bases for J; bases not matched to a gene: 9. The CDR3 sequence is 15 residues long. Germline V gives CDR1 SGHTA, CDR2 FQGNSA. The CDR3 reads CASNDRDRGLNEQFF. In nucleotides, the CDR3 is TGTGCCAGCAACGACCGGGACAGGGGGTTGAATGAGCAGTTCTTC. Full variable domain (rest looked up from reference TRBV7-2 and TRBJ2-1): GAGVSQSPSNKVTEKGKDVELRCDPISGHTALYWYRQSLGQGLEFLIYFQGNSAPDKSGLPSDRFSAERTGGSVSTLTIQRTQQEDSAVYLCASNDRDRGLNEQFFGPGTRLTVL.

This clonotype was picked up a small number of times. This rearrangement joins TRBV11-2 to TRBJ2-2; D not resolved. Germline V gives CDR1 SGHAT, CDR2 FQNNGV. This CDR3 has 12 residues. Trimming removed 8 bases from V and 6 bases from J, with 10 bases in between. The CDR3 DNA reads as TGTGCCAGCGACCAACGGGCCGGGGAGCTGTTTTTT. As protein: CASDQRAGELFF.

This clonotype was recorded only once. The chain recombines TRBV6-6 with TRBJ1-2; TRBD1 might be the D (6 bases). The V gene lost 8 bases and the J gene lost 6 bases, with 13 bases spanning the gap. CDR1 is MNHNY, CDR2 SVGAGI, per germline (reference sequence). This CDR3 is 12 amino acids long. The CDR3 coding sequence is TGTGCCAGCTCAACAGGGAGCGATGGCTACACCTTC. It codes for CASSTGSDGYTF.

The rearrangement joins TRBV19 to TRBJ1-5; no clear D gene. CDR1 is LNHDA, CDR2 SQIVND, per germline (reference sequence). The V end lost 6 bases, the J end lost 3 bases, and 15 bases lay between the germline ends. The CDR3 sequence is 15 residues long. The CDR3 loop is CASREEEIVNQPQHF. CDR3 bases: TGTGCCAGTAGAGAGGAGGAGATCGTCAATCAGCCCCAGCATTTT.

V is TRBV10-3 and J is TRBJ2-3; unclear D gene. The germline V gene encodes CDR1 ENHRY and CDR2 SYGVKD. Trimming left V 7 bases short and J 4 bases short, with 9 bases between. The CDR3 length is 12 residues. CDR3 region: CAINDQADTQYF. The CDR3 region has the DNA TGTGCCATCAACGACCAGGCAGATACGCAGTATTTT.

The chain combines TRBV5-4 with TRBJ2-7, with D hard to call. The germline CDR1 and CDR2 sequences are SGHNT and YYREEE (reference sequence). The CDR3 runs 14 residues. Trimming left V 0 bases short and J 0 bases short, with 7 bases between. Here the CDR3 reads CASSLDPSSYEQYF. In nucleotides, the CDR3 is TGTGCCAGCAGCTTGGATCCTAGCTCCTACGAGCAGTACTTC.

The chain is built from TRBV5-1 and TRBJ2-7; TRBD1 matches at 11 bases. CDR3 length equals 17 residues. Looked up from germline, CDR1 is SGHRS and CDR2 is YFSETQ. J was trimmed by 5 bases and V by 1 base; bases with no gene match: 11. CDR3 DNA sequence: TGCGCCAGCAGCTTGACCCCCGGACAGGGGGCTTATCACGAGCAGTACTTC. It translates to CASSLTPGQGAYHEQYF.

This clonotype has more than one count but fewer than ten. The rearrangement uses TRBV2 and TRBJ2-4, with TRBD2 matching 9 bases. CDR3 length: 20 residues. The V segment lost 6 bases and the J segment 7 bases; nucleotides outside the gene matches: 25. Germline V gives CDR1 SNHLY, CDR2 FYNNEI. The chain's CDR3 is CASSDTGVIAGGPSRNIQYF. The CDR3 region has the DNA TGTGCCAGCAGCGACACAGGGGTCATCGCGGGAGGGCCGTCCCGGAACATTCAGTACTTC. The complete variable domain, with remaining parts taken from reference TRBV2 and TRBJ2-4, reads EPEVTQTPSHQVTQMGQEVILRCVPISNHLYFYWYRQILGQKVEFLVSFYNNEISEKSEIFDDQFSVERPDGSNFTLKIRSTKLEDSAMYFCASSDTGVIAGGPSRNIQYFGAGTRLSVL.

This chain links TRBV18 with TRBJ2-1; 8 bases match TRBD2. Germline loops: CDR1 KGHSH, CDR2 LQKENI. The CDR3 is 16 amino acids. The V and J ends lost 8 bases and 10 bases, in that order; junction bases with no gene match: 19. DNA for the CDR3: TGTGCCAGCAGCCACTATACTAGCGGATTCAGACTAGAGCAGTTCTTC. It codes for CASSHYTSGFRLEQFF.

The chain links TRBV29-1 to TRBJ2-2, with TRBD1 matching over 8 bases. The V gene end was trimmed by 7 bases and the J gene end by 3 bases; junction bases not matched to a gene: 7. Germline V gene sequence: CDR1 SQVTM, CDR2 ANQGSEA. The CDR3 is 14 residues long. The CDR3 loop reads CSGGQGADTGELFF. The CDR3 bases are TGCAGCGGCGGACAGGGAGCCGACACCGGGGAGCTGTTTTTT.